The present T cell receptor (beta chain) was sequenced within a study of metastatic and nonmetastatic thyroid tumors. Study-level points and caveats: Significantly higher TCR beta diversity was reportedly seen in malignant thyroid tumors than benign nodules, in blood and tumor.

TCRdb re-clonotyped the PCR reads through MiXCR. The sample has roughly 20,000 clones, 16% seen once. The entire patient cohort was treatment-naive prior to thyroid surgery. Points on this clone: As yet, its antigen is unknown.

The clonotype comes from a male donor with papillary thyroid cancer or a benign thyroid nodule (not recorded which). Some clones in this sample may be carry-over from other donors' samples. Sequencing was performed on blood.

The CDR3 here is CASSFRRPPTGELFF. The CDR3 DNA sequence: TGTGCCAGCAGTTTCCGGAGACCACCCACCGGGGAGCTGTTTTTT. The chain carries TRBV6-5 and TRBJ2-2, with unresolved D. Germline V CDR1 and CDR2: MNHEY, SVGAGI. The V and J ends lost 4 bases and 4 bases respectively, with 13 bases between them. The CDR3 covers 15 residues.